Following are 26 T cell receptor beta chains from one sample sequenced in a study of control samples from healthy donors and cancer patients. Data came from immunoSEQ multiplex PCR; TCRdb stores just in-frame clones and leaves some out. This sample has roughly 20,000 clones, with less than 90% found just once. The specimen sequenced was PBMCs. These receptors were collected from a woman aged 70 to 79 with lung cancer.

This sequence joins TRBV20-1 and TRBJ1-1, with D uncertain. Trimming cost V 0 bases and J 11 bases, with 7 bases left between them. Germline V gene lookup returns CDR1 DFQATT and CDR2 SNEGSKA (reference sequence). This CDR3 spans 10 amino acids. The CDR3 sequence: CSARETTAFF. In nucleotides, the CDR3 is TGCAGTGCTAGAGAGACGACGGCTTTCTTT.

The chain has TRBV2 and TRBJ1-1; 7 bases are shared with TRBD1. With V trimmed by 6 bases and J by 3 bases, 7 bases remained unmatched. The CDR3 is 14 amino acids. Germline CDR1 and CDR2: SNHLY and FYNNEI. CDR3 DNA: TGTGCCAGCAGCTACAGGGGATCGGACACTGAAGCTTTCTTT. This translates into CASSYRGSDTEAFF.

The chain combines TRBV28 with TRBJ1-1; D is possibly TRBD1 (6 bases). Germline V CDR1 and CDR2: MDHEN, SYDVKM. V lost 3 bases and J lost 2, with 19 bases in between. This CDR3 spans 17 amino acids. The CDR3 loop reads CASSFWVGQGKNTEAFF. CDR3 DNA sequence: TGTGCCAGCAGTTTTTGGGTGGGGCAGGGGAAAAACACTGAAGCTTTCTTT. Full variable domain (outside the CDR3, taken from reference TRBV28 and TRBJ1-1): DVKVTQSSRYLVKRTGEKVFLECVQDMDHENMFWYRQDPGLGLRLIYFSYDVKMKEKGDIPEGYSVSREKKERFSLILESASTNQTSMYLCASSFWVGQGKNTEAFFGQGTRLTVV.

The V gene is TRBV19, the J gene TRBJ1-6, with TRBD1 identical over 8 bases. Trimming cost V 0 bases and J 10 bases; bases outside gene matches: 5. Looked up from germline, CDR1 is LNHDA and CDR2 is SQIVND (reference sequence). The CDR3 is 15 amino acids. CDR3 amino acids: CASSIEAGTGSPLHF. The CDR3 DNA reads TGTGCCAGTAGTATAGAGGCAGGGACAGGATCACCCCTCCACTTT.

The chain has TRBV7-6 and TRBJ2-7; D ambiguous. This CDR3 contains 12 residues. The V end was cut by 4 bases, the J end by 5 bases, with 9 bases between. Germline V gives CDR1 SGHVS, CDR2 FNYEAQ. CDR3 nucleotide sequence: TGTGCCAGCAGCTACGGCCGTAACGAGCAGTACTTC. Amino acids: CASSYGRNEQYF.

CDR3 sequence: CAWSVWDRNTGELFF. In DNA form, the CDR3 reads TGTGCCTGGAGTGTGTGGGACAGGAACACCGGGGAGCTGTTTTTT. The chain employs TRBV30 and TRBJ2-2; 7 positions match TRBD1. V shed 0 bases and J 1 base; nucleotides not matched to a gene: 2. Germline V gene data show CDR1 as GTSNPN and CDR2 as SVGIG (reference sequence). This CDR3 has 15 residues.

CDR3 amino acids: CASSYSGAGTYF. Here the CDR3 DNA reads TGTGCCAGCAGTTATTCTGGGGCTGGAACCTATTTT. The chain has TRBV6-2 or TRBV6-3 and TRBJ2-3, with a tentative D call TRBD1 (5 bases). In germline, CDR1 is MNHEY, CDR2 SVGEGT. This CDR3 is 12 amino acids long. The V end lost 3 bases, the J end lost 15 bases, and 16 bases lay between the germline ends.

The chain uses TRBV7-2 and TRBJ1-1; D is unclear. The CDR3 consists of 12 residues. The V and J ends lost 2 bases and 11 bases respectively, with 12 bases between them. CDR1 is SGHTA, CDR2 FQGNSA, per germline. CDR3 DNA: TGTGCCAGCAGCTTAACAAGAGAGTTGGCTTTCTTT. This codes for CASSLTRELAFF.

V is TRBV6-5 and J is TRBJ2-7, with 7 bases lining up with TRBD1. This CDR3 has 15 residues. Germline trimming cut 6 bases from V and 2 bases from J; bases unmatched to any gene: 10. Germline CDR1 is MNHEY and CDR2 is SVGAGI. The CDR3 DNA reads as TGTGCCAGCAGCCCCGAGACAGGGCCTACCTACGAGCAGTACTTC. It yields the protein CASSPETGPTYEQYF.

This chain joins TRBV5-5 and TRBJ1-2; D is undetermined. Trimming cost V 0 bases and J 7 bases, with 10 bases left between them. Germline V CDR1 and CDR2: SGHKS, YYEKEE (reference sequence). The CDR3 extends over 13 amino acids. CDR3 in DNA: TGTGCCAGCAGCTTGGGAACAGCCGGTGGCTACACCTTC. Protein product: CASSLGTAGGYTF.

In this sample, this clone turned up once. The chain links TRBV10-3 to TRBJ2-3; 7 nucleotides agree with TRBD2. This CDR3 is 13 amino acids long. Losses at the gene ends were 7 bases for V and 4 bases for J; bases not matched to a gene: 5. CDR1 ENHRY and CDR2 SYGVKD come from the germline V gene. CDR3 amino acids: CAITGTKSDTQYF. Here the CDR3 DNA reads TGTGCCATCACAGGGACTAAATCAGATACGCAGTATTTT.

The genes are TRBV29-1 and TRBJ2-7; D is unresolved. V was shortened by 7 bases and J by 2 bases, with 12 bases between the two germline ends. There are 12 residues in the CDR3. CDR1 is SQVTM, CDR2 ANQGSEA, per germline. CDR3 sequence reads: CSGTTDTYEQYF. The CDR3 coding sequence is TGCAGCGGGACGACCGACACCTACGAGCAGTACTTC.

The chain combines TRBV29-1 with TRBJ2-1, with 8 bases identical to TRBD2. The CDR3 spans 11 residues. Per the germline V gene, CDR1 is SQVTM and CDR2 is ANQGSEA. The V gene end was trimmed by 5 bases and the J gene end by 11 bases; junction bases not matched to a gene: 5. The CDR3 coding sequence is TGCAGCGTTCGCATAGCGGGGAAGCAGTTCTTC. Amino acid sequence: CSVRIAGKQFF.

The chain carries TRBV7-9 and TRBJ1-2; no definite D call. In germline, CDR1 is SEHNR, CDR2 FQNEAQ (reference sequence). Trimming removed 5 bases from V and 4 bases from J, with 11 bases in between. The CDR3 length is 13 residues. CDR3 nucleotide sequence: TGTGCCAGCAGCCCGACACCGAGCTATGGCTACACCTTC. Protein sequence: CASSPTPSYGYTF.

The chain combines TRBV9 with TRBJ2-3; perhaps TRBD2 as D (6 bases). V lost 0 bases and J lost 2, with 7 bases in between. This CDR3 is built from 14 residues. CDR1 and CDR2 (germline): SGDLS, YYNGEE. CDR3: CASSVGDFTDTQYF. CDR3 in DNA: TGTGCCAGCAGCGTAGGGGACTTCACAGATACGCAGTATTTT.

The chain carries TRBV6-2 or TRBV6-3 and TRBJ2-1; D perhaps matches TRBD2 (5 bases). The V gene lost 3 bases and the J gene lost 3 bases, with 12 bases spanning the gap. The germline V gene has CDR1 MNHEY and CDR2 SVGEGT. The CDR3 extends over 15 amino acids. This CDR3 reads CASSYGLAVYNEQFF. As DNA, the CDR3 is TGTGCCAGCAGTTATGGTCTAGCTGTCTACAATGAGCAGTTCTTC.

This chain links TRBV7-9 with TRBJ1-6; no clear D gene. V was pared by 5 bases and J by 9 bases, with 11 bases between. The V gene's germline CDR1 is SEHNR and CDR2 FQNEAQ (reference sequence). The CDR3 extends over 13 amino acids. The CDR3 DNA reads TGTGCCAGCAGCGCCGGGGAAGGTTCACCCCTCCACTTT. This codes for CASSAGEGSPLHF.

CDR3: CASSLQAAAGNEQFF. CDR3 sequence (DNA): TGCGCCAGCAGCTTGCAGGCGGCCGCGGGCAATGAGCAGTTCTTC. V is TRBV5-1 and J is TRBJ2-1, with D possibly matching TRBD2 (5 bases). The germline gives CDR1 SGHRS, CDR2 YFSETQ. Trimming pared 1 base from V and 6 bases from J, leaving 14 bases between. This CDR3 contains 15 residues. Filled out from reference TRBV5-1 and TRBJ2-1, the complete variable domain reads KAGVTQTPRYLIKTRGQQVTLSCSPISGHRSVSWYQQTPGQGLQFLFEYFSETQRNKGNFPGRFSGRQFSNSRSEMNVSTLELGDSALYLCASSLQAAAGNEQFFGPGTRLTVL.

The gene calls are TRBV11-3 and TRBJ2-2, with 8 bases aligning to TRBD2. The CDR3 covers 16 residues. Germline V lookup: CDR1 SGHNT, CDR2 YENEEA. The V gene end was trimmed by 1 base and the J gene end by 4 bases; junction bases not matched to a gene: 5. The CDR3 reads CASSLGSGRGTGELFF. In nucleotides, the CDR3 is TGTGCCAGCAGCTTAGGAAGCGGGAGAGGCACCGGGGAGCTGTTTTTT. Using reference TRBV11-3 and TRBJ2-2 for the parts outside the CDR3, the full variable domain is EAGVVQSPRYKIIEKKQPVAFWCNPISGHNTLYWYLQNLGQGPELLIRYENEEAVDDSQLPKDRFSAERLKGVDSTLKIQPAELGDSAVYLCASSLGSGRGTGELFFGEGSRLTVL.

V gene TRBV28 combines with J gene TRBJ1-5; no clear D gene. Germline loops: CDR1 MDHEN, CDR2 SYDVKM. CDR3 length equals 16 residues. Trimming removed 3 bases from V and 0 bases from J, with 12 bases in between. CDR3 bases: TGTGCCAGCAGTTTCTGGGCGGGGTTTAGCAATCAGCCCCAGCATTTT. It specifies CASSFWAGFSNQPQHF.

On this clone itself: The same CDR3 can be traced to other DNA sequences in this sample. The rearrangement links TRBV3-1 (or the pseudogene TRBV3-2) to TRBJ1-1, with D possibly TRBD1 on 5 matching bases. The CDR3 length is 13 residues. Trimming removed 3 bases from V and 0 bases from J, with 5 bases in between. The germline gives CDR1 LGHDT, CDR2 YNNKEL (reference sequence). CDR3 sequence (DNA): TGTGCCAGCAGCCAGGGGCTGAACACTGAAGCTTTCTTT. Its translation: CASSQGLNTEAFF.

About this clone itself: One junction end disagrees with the germline gene, perhaps due to a read error. V usage is TRBV15 and J usage is TRBJ1-4; D is perhaps TRBD1 (6 bases). This CDR3 is 15 amino acids long. The germline V gene encodes CDR1 LNHNV and CDR2 YYDKDF (reference sequence). The DNA of the CDR3 is TGTGCCACCAGCGGAGACTCCCAGGGGCGGGAAAAACTGTTTTTT. It encodes CATSGDSQGREKLFF.

The chain couples TRBV18 to TRBJ1-2; 12 bases fit TRBD1. In germline, CDR1 is KGHSH, CDR2 LQKENI. V dropped 4 bases and J dropped 0; count of bases not matched to a gene: 6. CDR3 length: 17 amino acids. The chain's CDR3 is CASSRGTGGTTNYGYTF. Here the CDR3 DNA reads TGTGCCAGCTCACGCGGGACAGGGGGCACTACTAACTATGGCTACACCTTC. The full variable domain, its missing parts supplied by reference TRBV18 and TRBJ1-2, is NAGVMQNPRHLVRRRGQEARLRCSPMKGHSHVYWYRQLPEEGLKFMVYLQKENIIDESGMPKERFSAEFPKEGPSILRIQQVVRGDSAAYFCASSRGTGGTTNYGYTFGSGTRLTVV.

V gene TRBV28 combines with J gene TRBJ2-5; D is tentatively TRBD1 or TRBD2 (6 bases each). Trimming removed 1 base at V and 3 bases at J, with 12 bases between. This CDR3 is 15 amino acids long. Germline V lookup: CDR1 MDHEN, CDR2 SYDVKM. The CDR3 protein is CASSLYERGEETQYF. The CDR3, as DNA: TGTGCCAGCAGTTTATACGAGAGGGGGGAAGAGACCCAGTACTTC.

The rearrangement uses TRBV18 and TRBJ2-7; TRBD2 matches 9 bases. Trimming cost V 3 bases and J 7 bases; bases outside gene matches: 10. CDR1 and CDR2 (germline): KGHSH, LQKENI. This CDR3 is 15 amino acids long. The CDR3 sequence is CASSPVAGEIREQYF. The CDR3, as DNA: TGTGCCAGCTCACCGGTAGCGGGAGAAATACGAGAGCAGTACTTC.

The rearrangement joins TRBV4-3 to TRBJ2-2, with D unclear. This CDR3 has 13 amino acids. CDR1 and CDR2 (germline): LGHNA, YSLEER. Deletions cut 3 bases from V and 2 bases from J, with 4 bases between. CDR3 sequence reads: CASSQINTGELFF. For the CDR3, the DNA is TGCGCCAGCAGCCAGATAAACACCGGGGAGCTGTTTTTT.